Each of the 18 T cell receptor beta chains below was sequenced from the same sample in a study of identical twins. TCRdb reanalysed the 5' RACE reads using MiXCR and keeps one entry per CDR3 protein. Of 1.5 million or so distinct CDR3 sequences listed, more than 30% were seen once; the top ten hold roughly 0.3%. The sample taken for sequencing was cord blood. The receptor source for this set is a newborn girl in good health.

This clonotype was seen a handful of times. DNA for the CDR3: TGCAGCGTTGAAAACACGAACACCGGGGAGCTGTTTTTT. Its translation: CSVENTNTGELFF. V and J are TRBV29-1 and TRBJ2-2; D call uncertain. Per the germline V gene, CDR1 is SQVTM and CDR2 is ANQGSEA. The CDR3 is 13 amino acids. Between the trimmed V and J ends, which lost 2 bases and 0 bases, there was a span of 4 bases.

DNA for the CDR3: TGTGCCAGCAGCCGTCAGTCAGCCTATGGCTACACCTTC. Amino acid sequence: CASSRQSAYGYTF. This chain links TRBV7-9 with TRBJ1-2; D remains ambiguous. The CDR3 runs 13 residues. Germline V gene lookup returns CDR1 SEHNR and CDR2 FQNEAQ (reference sequence). V was pared by 5 bases and J by 4 bases, with 11 bases between.

CDR3 sequence (DNA): TGCAGCGTTGAAGATCGCAATGAGCAGTTCTTC. Translation gives CSVEDRNEQFF. The V gene is TRBV29-1, the J gene TRBJ2-1; D remains unclear. The V and J ends lost 0 bases and 6 bases respectively, with 3 bases between them. CDR3 size: 11 residues. Germline V CDR1 and CDR2: SQVTM, ANQGSEA.

Points on this clonotype: The junction departs from the called germline gene at one end, perhaps through a read error. The chain combines TRBV9 with TRBJ2-3; 12 bases match TRBD2. This CDR3 spans 17 amino acids. Germline assignment: CDR1 SGDLS and CDR2 YYNGEE. The CDR3 DNA reads TGTGCCGGCAGCGTGACTAGCGGGGGTTATTCCACAGATACGCAGTATTTT. Translated, it gives CAGSVTSGGYSTDTQYF.

This clonotype was found a few times. This chain uses TRBV28 with TRBJ2-1, with a possible D match to TRBD2 (6 bases). Trimming removed 7 bases at V and 0 bases at J, with 16 bases between. The CDR3 length is 16 residues. CDR1 is MDHEN and CDR2 is SYDVKM in the germline V gene. The CDR3 DNA sequence: TGTGCCAGCACCCAATCGGGGGTAAGCTCCTACAATGAGCAGTTCTTC. Residues: CASTQSGVSSYNEQFF.

The chain combines TRBV7-9 with TRBJ2-3; D possibly corresponds to TRBD2 (6 bases). V dropped 7 bases and J dropped 1 base, with 15 bases sitting between them. Per the germline V gene, CDR1 is SEHNR and CDR2 is FQNEAQ (reference sequence). The CDR3 length is 15 residues. This chain's CDR3 is CASTHLQRGTDTQYF. CDR3 DNA sequence: TGTGCCAGCACCCACCTCCAGCGGGGCACAGATACGCAGTATTTT.

The chain employs TRBV6-1 and TRBJ1-1; possible D gene TRBD1, 6 bases. Trimming pared 4 bases from V and 7 bases from J, leaving 22 bases between. CDR3 length: 16 amino acids. Germline CDR1 reads MNHNS; CDR2 reads SASEGT. The CDR3 region has the DNA TGTGCCAGCAGTGCAGGGGCCCTTTTAATCACCCTTGAAGCTTTCTTT. This encodes CASSAGALLITLEAFF.

The chain carries TRBV3-1 and TRBJ2-1; possibly TRBD2 for D (6 bases). There are 14 residues in the CDR3. Germline V gene lookup returns CDR1 LGHDT and CDR2 YNNKEL (reference sequence). Deletions cut 2 bases from V and 10 bases from J, with 15 bases between. The CDR3 nucleotides are TGTGCCAGCAGCCAAACGGGCAGGGCGGGGGAGCAGTTCTTC. Its protein product is CASSQTGRAGEQFF.

This rearrangement joins TRBV27 to TRBJ2-7, with 9 bases identical to TRBD1. This CDR3 is built from 17 residues. CDR1 MNHEY and CDR2 SMNVEV come from the germline V gene (reference sequence). The J segment lost 0 bases and the V segment lost 3 bases, leaving 9 bases of the junction unmatched. CDR3 loop: CASSLGQGRTFSYEQYF. Here the CDR3 DNA reads TGTGCCAGCAGTTTGGGACAGGGACGGACTTTCTCCTACGAGCAGTACTTC.

This chain connects TRBV6-4 to TRBJ2-4, with TRBD1 identical over 7 bases. Judging by the DNA end, TRBJ2-7 fits better; the J call may be wrong. CDR1 is MRHNA, CDR2 SNTAGT, per germline. The CDR3 extends over 13 amino acids. CDR3 loop: CASSAARGSEQYF. CDR3 DNA: TGTGCCAGCAGCGCGGCCAGGGGGTCCGAGCAGTACTTC.

This clonotype has a handful of counts. The chain has TRBV20-1 and TRBJ2-7; tentatively, D is TRBD2 (6 bases). This CDR3 contains 14 residues. V was clipped by 0 bases and J by 4 bases, with 13 bases between them. The germline CDR1 and CDR2 sequences are DFQATT and SNEGSKA (reference sequence). CDR3 residues: CSARETSITYEQYF. The CDR3, as DNA: TGCAGTGCTAGAGAGACTAGTATAACTTACGAGCAGTACTTC.

V and J are TRBV20-1 and TRBJ1-3; 9 bases agree with TRBD1. V was pared by 0 bases and J by 0 bases, with 12 bases of the junction left unmatched. The CDR3 totals 19 residues. CDR1 and CDR2 (germline): DFQATT, SNEGSKA (reference sequence). CDR3 protein: CSARDPKPRTGASGNTIYF. CDR3 DNA sequence: TGCAGTGCTAGAGACCCGAAACCAAGGACAGGGGCCTCTGGAAACACCATATATTTT.

V and J are TRBV6-1 and TRBJ1-5, with D unresolved. The V end was cut by 4 bases, the J end by 8 bases, with 12 bases between. The CDR3 runs 13 residues. In germline, CDR1 is MNHNS, CDR2 SASEGT. CDR3 loop: CASSGGPGEPQHF. In DNA, the CDR3 is TGTGCCAGCAGTGGTGGGCCTGGGGAGCCCCAGCATTTT.

The chain carries TRBV5-1 and TRBJ2-1, with 13 positions matching TRBD2. Germline values: CDR1 SGHRS, CDR2 YFSETQ. J lost 5 bases, V lost 3 bases, and 5 bases had no gene match. The CDR3 loop spans 16 amino acids. Here the CDR3 reads CASSSLGLAGHNEQFF. The CDR3, as DNA: TGCGCCAGCAGCTCCCTGGGACTAGCGGGGCACAATGAGCAGTTCTTC. The full variable domain, rest sourced from reference TRBV5-1 and TRBJ2-1, is KAGVTQTPRYLIKTRGQQVTLSCSPISGHRSVSWYQQTPGQGLQFLFEYFSETQRNKGNFPGRFSGRQFSNSRSEMNVSTLELGDSALYLCASSSLGLAGHNEQFFGPGTRLTVL.

This clonotype was found a few times. The CDR3 protein is CASSESGGTEAFF. The CDR3 nucleotides are TGTGCCAGCAGTGAGTCGGGGGGTACTGAAGCTTTCTTT. V and J are TRBV25-1 and TRBJ1-1; maybe TRBD1 (5 bases). CDR1 and CDR2 from the germline V gene are MGHDK and SYGVNS. CDR3 length equals 13 residues. Trimming cost V 3 bases and J 5 bases, with 10 bases left between them. The full variable domain, its missing parts supplied by reference TRBV25-1 and TRBJ1-1, is EADIYQTPRYLVIGTGKKITLECSQTMGHDKMYWYQQDPGMELHLIHYSYGVNSTEKGDLSSESTVSRIRTEHFPLTLESARPSHTSQYLCASSESGGTEAFFGQGTRLTVV.

J is TRBJ1-1 and V is TRBV4-1; D uncertain. Germline V gene lookup returns CDR1 MGHRA and CDR2 YSYEKL. V was cut by 0 bases and J by 5 bases, with 13 bases left in between. CDR3 size: 15 residues. Here the CDR3 reads CASSQDKIGGTEAFF. CDR3 DNA sequence: TGCGCCAGCAGCCAAGATAAGATAGGAGGAACTGAAGCTTTCTTT.

This chain links TRBV20-1 with TRBJ2-5; D not resolved. The germline gives CDR1 DFQATT, CDR2 SNEGSKA (reference sequence). This CDR3 contains 13 residues. V was shortened by 3 bases and J by 2 bases, with 10 bases between the two germline ends. CDR3 in amino acids: CSASGSRQETQYF. Written as DNA, the CDR3 is TGCAGTGCTAGCGGCTCTAGACAAGAGACCCAGTACTTC.

The chain combines TRBV18 with TRBJ2-3; D uncertain. CDR1 and CDR2 (germline): KGHSH, LQKENI. V lost 0 bases and J 1 base, leaving 11 bases between the germline ends. The CDR3 has 16 residues. The CDR3, as DNA: TGTGCCAGCTCACCACCTGTAGCCTGGGGCACAGATACGCAGTATTTT. Translation: CASSPPVAWGTDTQYF. Based on the CDR3 plus reference TRBV18 and TRBJ2-3, the full variable domain is NAGVMQNPRHLVRRRGQEARLRCSPMKGHSHVYWYRQLPEEGLKFMVYLQKENIIDESGMPKERFSAEFPKEGPSILRIQQVVRGDSAAYFCASSPPVAWGTDTQYFGPGTRLTVL.